The next 12 T cell receptor beta chains were all read from a single sample in a study of T cells in tuberculosis. TCRdb keeps only in-frame clones here, not all; method: immunoSEQ multiplex PCR. This table has approximately 59,000 clones, 80% to 85% appearing once. Sorting used thawed, overnight-rested PBMC stained with anti-CD3, a viability dye and GMM-loaded CD1B tetramer. C32 glucose monomycolate from Rhodococcus equi was loaded onto the CD1B tetramers. What was sequenced was CD1b-GMM tetramer-negative cells sorted from PBMCs. The receptors were sampled from an adult woman with latent tuberculosis.

The CDR3 nucleotides read TGTGCCAGCAGTTCCGTAGCGGGAGGGTGGGAGACCCAGTACTTC. The encoded protein is CASSSVAGGWETQYF. The chain links TRBV28 to TRBJ2-5, with 11 bases aligning to TRBD2. The CDR3 runs 15 residues. The germline V gene has CDR1 MDHEN and CDR2 SYDVKM. V shed 4 bases, J shed 5 bases, and the junction held 6 bases outside the gene matches. The complete variable domain, with remaining parts taken from reference TRBV28 and TRBJ2-5, reads DVKVTQSSRYLVKRTGEKVFLECVQDMDHENMFWYRQDPGLGLRLIYFSYDVKMKEKGDIPEGYSVSREKKERFSLILESASTNQTSMYLCASSSVAGGWETQYFGPGTRLLVL.

This clone was picked up a small number of times. Here the CDR3 DNA reads TGTGCCAGCAGGCTCGGGAGGCAGAGCACAGATACGCAGTATTTT. It codes for CASRLGRQSTDTQYF. The rearrangement joins TRBV6-5 to TRBJ2-3; TRBD2 matches at 7 bases. Germline lookup yields CDR1 MNHEY and CDR2 SVGAGI. The CDR3 runs 15 residues. V lost 6 bases to trimming and J lost 0 bases; unmatched junction nucleotides: 6.

V and J are TRBV7-6 and TRBJ2-3; TRBD2 matches at 12 bases. The CDR3 has 18 amino acids. Losses at the gene ends were 5 bases for V and 5 bases for J; bases not matched to a gene: 14. Germline lookup yields CDR1 SGHVS and CDR2 FNYEAQ. CDR3 in amino acids: CASSPRIRLAGEVDTQYF. CDR3 nucleotides: TGTGCCAGCAGCCCCCGTATCCGACTAGCGGGAGAAGTAGATACGCAGTATTTT.

V usage is TRBV28 and J usage is TRBJ2-7; 10 nucleotides align to TRBD2. Germline V gene data show CDR1 as MDHEN and CDR2 as SYDVKM. The CDR3 is 16 residues long. V was pared by 7 bases and J by 3 bases, with 12 bases of the junction left unmatched. The DNA of the CDR3 is TGTGCCAGCACCTCCCGGGGGACTAGCGCGAACTACGAGCAGTACTTC. Encoded protein: CASTSRGTSANYEQYF.

V and J are TRBV5-5 and TRBJ1-1; 9 nucleotides line up with TRBD1. The V and J ends lost 5 bases and 2 bases, in that order; junction bases with no gene match: 7. CDR3 length equals 15 residues. The germline V gene encodes CDR1 SGHKS and CDR2 YYEKEE (reference sequence). The CDR3 reads CASRGQGSINTEAFF. CDR3 DNA: TGTGCCAGCAGGGGACAGGGAAGTATCAACACTGAAGCTTTCTTT.

A single count supports this clone. The genes are TRBV28 and TRBJ2-3, with 12 bases that match TRBD2. The J segment lost 4 bases and the V segment lost 7 bases, leaving 6 bases of the junction unmatched. This CDR3 region has 15 residues. Germline V lookup: CDR1 MDHEN, CDR2 SYDVKM. The CDR3, as DNA: TGTGCCAGCAACCCTAGCGGGAGGGCCGCAGATACGCAGTATTTT. Protein: CASNPSGRAADTQYF.

The chain combines TRBV7-8 with TRBJ2-7; TRBD1 might be the D (9 bases). V lost 5 bases and J lost 3, with 17 bases in between. CDR1 is SGHVS, CDR2 FQNEAQ, per germline. The CDR3 is 15 amino acids. The chain's CDR3 is CASSPGGDRVYEQYF. CDR3 in DNA: TGTGCCAGCAGCCCCGGGGGGGACAGGGTCTACGAGCAGTACTTC.

The chain uses TRBV12-5 and TRBJ2-6; D is unresolved. CDR3 length: 13 amino acids. Germline lookup yields CDR1 LGHNT and CDR2 FRNRAP. Trimming took off 6 bases at V and 0 bases at J, with 3 bases between the two ends. For the CDR3, the DNA is TGTGCTAGTGGCATCTCTGGGGCCAACGTCCTGACTTTC. Amino acid sequence: CASGISGANVLTF.

The rearrangement joins TRBV11-1 to TRBJ2-1, with D perhaps matching TRBD2 (5 bases). Germline CDR1 and CDR2: SGHAT and FQDESV (reference sequence). Trimming left V 1 base short and J 12 bases short, with 16 bases between. The CDR3 runs 14 residues. DNA for the CDR3: TGTGCCAGCAGCTTAGAAGCCCAGGCGGGCGGGCAGTTCTTC. Encoded protein: CASSLEAQAGGQFF. Variable domain in full (rest from reference TRBV11-1 and TRBJ2-1): EAEVAQSPRYKITEKSQAVAFWCDPISGHATLYWYRQILGQGPELLVQFQDESVVDDSQLPKDRFSAERLKGVDSTLKIQPAELGDSAMYLCASSLEAQAGGQFFGPGTRLTVL.

The chain employs TRBV18 and TRBJ1-5; possibly TRBD1 for D (6 bases). V was cut by 2 bases and J by 7 bases, with 12 bases left in between. The CDR3 covers 14 residues. Germline V gene sequence: CDR1 KGHSH, CDR2 LQKENI. CDR3 in DNA: TGTGCCAGCTCACCAGGGGGCGAACGGCAGCCCCAGCATTTT. Translation: CASSPGGERQPQHF.

This clone was recorded a few times. The V gene is TRBV10-3, the J gene TRBJ1-2; TRBD1 matches 9 bases. CDR1 is ENHRY and CDR2 is SYGVKD in the germline V gene. The CDR3 consists of 14 residues. V dropped 3 bases and J dropped 6; count of bases not matched to a gene: 5. The CDR3 DNA follows: TGTGCCATCAGTGAAACAGGGGGCGACAATGGCTACACCTTC. The encoded protein is CAISETGGDNGYTF.

V gene TRBV30 combines with J gene TRBJ1-1, with D possibly matching TRBD1 (5 bases). The CDR3 spans 14 residues. The ends were cut back, 3 bases at V and 1 base at J, with 12 bases in the middle. Germline V CDR1 and CDR2: GTSNPN, SVGIG (reference sequence). CDR3 DNA: TGTGCCTGGAGCCGGGGGGGTAGGAACACTGAAGCTTTCTTT. Residues: CAWSRGGRNTEAFF.